These 10 T cell receptor beta chains share one sample of origin, sequenced in a study of blood T cell repertoires in COVID-19. Only in-frame clones appear in the TCRdb table, and some are missing; sequencing was by immunoSEQ multiplex PCR. The top ten clones hold around 1.8% of a sample with under 500,000 clones, 87% of them seen once. Sequences were obtained from PBMCs or T cells enriched from blood (not recorded which). These receptors all come from a young woman with acute COVID-19.

The gene calls are TRBV5-4 and TRBJ2-7, with D possibly matching TRBD2 (6 bases). The CDR3 sequence is 14 residues long. The V end lost 3 bases, the J end lost 5 bases, and 15 bases lay between the germline ends. The germline V gene has CDR1 SGHNT and CDR2 YYREEE (reference sequence). CDR3 DNA: TGTGCCAGCAGCTCGCTGGGGGGTAGGAACGAGCAGTACTTC. Its protein is CASSSLGGRNEQYF. The whole variable domain, filled in from reference TRBV5-4 and TRBJ2-7, reads ETGVTQSPTHLIKTRGQQVTLRCSSQSGHNTVSWYQQALGQGPQFIFQYYREEENGRGNFPPRFSGLQFPNYSSELNVNALELDDSALYLCASSSLGGRNEQYFGPGTRLTVT.

This clone was observed once. V gene TRBV9 combines with J gene TRBJ1-4; 7 nucleotides line up with TRBD1. Trimming cost V 0 bases and J 0 bases; bases outside gene matches: 5. CDR1 and CDR2 (germline): SGDLS, YYNGEE. This CDR3 region has 17 residues. The CDR3 reads CASSVVCQGATNEKLFF. The CDR3 DNA reads as TGTGCCAGCAGCGTAGTGTGTCAGGGGGCAACTAATGAAAAACTGTTTTTT. The full variable domain, with the rest looked up from reference TRBV9 and TRBJ1-4, is DSGVTQTPKHLITATGQRVTLRCSPRSGDLSVYWYQQSLDQGLQFLIQYYNGEERAKGNILERFSAQQFPDLHSELNLSSLELGDSALYFCASSVVCQGATNEKLFFGSGTQLSVL.

This chain links TRBV7-9 with TRBJ1-5; D may be TRBD1 (6 bases). The V and J ends lost 5 bases and 5 bases respectively, with 19 bases between them. The CDR3 is made up of 16 amino acids. In germline, CDR1 is SEHNR, CDR2 FQNEAQ (reference sequence). CDR3 coding DNA: TGTGCCAGCAGCGCATTACAGGGTTTGGGAGATCAGCCCCAGCATTTT. It translates to CASSALQGLGDQPQHF.

The chain combines TRBV9 with TRBJ1-2; D perhaps matches TRBD1 (6 bases). Germline V gene lookup returns CDR1 SGDLS and CDR2 YYNGEE. The length of the CDR3 is 15 residues. Trimming removed 0 bases at V and 4 bases at J, with 13 bases between. The DNA for the CDR3 is TGTGCCAGCAGCGTAGACCCTCCGGACAGCTATGGCTACACCTTC. Protein product: CASSVDPPDSYGYTF. The complete variable domain, with remaining parts taken from reference TRBV9 and TRBJ1-2, reads DSGVTQTPKHLITATGQRVTLRCSPRSGDLSVYWYQQSLDQGLQFLIQYYNGEERAKGNILERFSAQQFPDLHSELNLSSLELGDSALYFCASSVDPPDSYGYTFGSGTRLTVV.

The chain recombines TRBV25-1 with TRBJ1-4, with D maybe TRBD1 (5 bases). The CDR3 has 14 residues. Germline V gene lookup returns CDR1 MGHDK and CDR2 SYGVNS. Trimming took 2 bases from V and 8 from J, leaving 12 bases between them. The CDR3 DNA reads TGTGCCAGCAGTGAAAGGGGATCGTGGGAAAAACTGTTTTTT. As protein: CASSERGSWEKLFF. The whole variable domain, filled in from reference TRBV25-1 and TRBJ1-4, reads EADIYQTPRYLVIGTGKKITLECSQTMGHDKMYWYQQDPGMELHLIHYSYGVNSTEKGDLSSESTVSRIRTEHFPLTLESARPSHTSQYLCASSERGSWEKLFFGSGTQLSVL.

The V gene is TRBV27, the J gene TRBJ2-5; 13 bases match TRBD2. Germline V gives CDR1 MNHEY, CDR2 SMNVEV (reference sequence). The CDR3 sequence is 16 residues long. The trim removed 5 bases at V and 5 bases at J, leaving 8 bases unmatched. Here the CDR3 DNA reads TGTGCCAGCAGTCTACTACTAGCGGGAGGGATCGAGACCCAGTACTTC. Protein sequence: CASSLLLAGGIETQYF.

The chain links TRBV7-9 to TRBJ2-7, with D perhaps matching TRBD1 (6 bases). Trimming removed 5 bases from V and 4 bases from J, with 12 bases in between. The CDR3 loop spans 13 amino acids. Germline CDR1 is SEHNR and CDR2 is FQNEAQ (reference sequence). The CDR3 loop reads CASSPGTSYEQYF. The CDR3 coding sequence is TGTGCCAGCAGCCCCGGGACATCTTACGAGCAGTACTTC.

This chain joins TRBV7-9 and TRBJ2-7, with 8 bases fitting TRBD1. V lost 6 bases and J lost 7; bases outside the gene matches: 14. The CDR3 extends over 15 amino acids. From germline, CDR1 is SEHNR and CDR2 FQNEAQ (reference sequence). The CDR3 region has the DNA TGTGCCAGCAGTTCTAGAGGACAGGGATTGGGTGAGCAGTACTTC. Protein: CASSSRGQGLGEQYF.

This sequence joins TRBV7-8 and TRBJ2-2; D may be TRBD2 (6 bases). The V and J ends lost 1 base and 3 bases respectively, with 9 bases between them. The CDR3 runs to 15 residues. The germline V gene encodes CDR1 SGHVS and CDR2 FQNEAQ. The CDR3 nucleotides read TGTGCCAGCAGCTTAGTGCGGGACGACACCGGGGAGCTGTTTTTT. Translating it yields CASSLVRDDTGELFF.

The V gene is TRBV28, the J gene TRBJ2-7, with TRBD1 matching 8 bases. The CDR3 consists of 18 residues. The J segment lost 0 bases and the V segment lost 6 bases, leaving 16 bases of the junction unmatched. Germline V gives CDR1 MDHEN, CDR2 SYDVKM. CDR3 DNA sequence: TGTGCCAGCAGGACAACCTCGACAGGGGAATTTACCTCCTACGAGCAGTACTTC. Amino acid sequence: CASRTTSTGEFTSYEQYF.